This T cell receptor (beta chain) was retrieved from a study of blood T cell repertoires in COVID-19. TCRdb's table, derived via immunoSEQ multiplex PCR, lists solely in-frame clones and lacks some. The sample records 150,000 or so clones, 84% being singletons. Sequenced material: PBMCs or T cells enriched from blood (not recorded which). The TCR was taken from a woman aged 45-59 years who had recovered from COVID-19.

The CDR3 DNA reads TGTGCCAGCAGCCAAGGAAGCTCGACAGGCGTTAATTCACCCCTCCACTTT. It translates to CASSQGSSTGVNSPLHF. J is TRBJ1-6 and V is TRBV3-1 (or the pseudogene TRBV3-2); maybe TRBD1 (6 bases). Germline loops: CDR1 LGHDT, CDR2 YNNKEL (reference sequence). V dropped 1 base and J dropped 6 bases, with 16 bases sitting between them. This CDR3 comprises 17 residues.